Listed here are 31 T cell receptor beta chains from one sample, sequenced in a study of blood T cell repertoires in COVID-19 (dated by TCRdb to the early 2020s). The library was prepared using the immunoSEQ multiplex PCR assay. Imported from immuneACCESS, the table was reduced by TCRdb to in-frame sequences with V and J called. These copies leave out some clones; in studies compared against another copy, an unresolved V gene accounts for under half, and the cause of the remainder is not known. The sample profile shows under 200,000 clones; 75% to 90% of them were found once. About 7% of the sample rests with the top ten. The sample consisted of peripheral blood. These receptors were obtained from a man in his 60s with acute or convalescent COVID-19.

This clone was observed once. The chain carries TRBV2 and TRBJ2-5; D is undetermined. CDR3 length equals 14 residues. V shed 3 bases and J shed 0 bases, with 8 bases lying between them. The germline CDR1 and CDR2 sequences are SNHLY and FYNNEI. CDR3 protein: CASSDPPDQETQYF. The CDR3 nucleotides read TGTGCCAGCAGTGACCCGCCGGACCAAGAGACCCAGTACTTC. Supplemented by reference TRBV2 and TRBJ2-5, the full variable domain reads EPEVTQTPSHQVTQMGQEVILRCVPISNHLYFYWYRQILGQKVEFLVSFYNNEISEKSEIFDDQFSVERPDGSNFTLKIRSTKLEDSAMYFCASSDPPDQETQYFGPGTRLLVL.

V gene TRBV19 combines with J gene TRBJ2-1; 13 nucleotides line up with TRBD2. The CDR3 has 16 residues. The V and J ends lost 4 bases and 8 bases, in that order; junction bases with no gene match: 8. The germline V gene encodes CDR1 LNHDA and CDR2 SQIVND (reference sequence). The CDR3 DNA reads TGTGCCAGTAGTAGGAAGACTAGCGGGAGGACCTATGAGCAGTTCTTC. Translating gives CASSRKTSGRTYEQFF.

This clone was counted a single time. This chain uses TRBV25-1 with TRBJ1-5; D is possibly TRBD1 (5 bases). Germline loops: CDR1 MGHDK, CDR2 SYGVNS. Deletions cut 4 bases from V and 4 bases from J, with 11 bases between. The CDR3 consists of 14 residues. The CDR3 DNA is TGTGCCAGCAGTGTAGGGCAGGGTAATCAGCCCCAGCATTTT. Protein: CASSVGQGNQPQHF.

V gene TRBV6-2 or TRBV6-3 combines with J gene TRBJ2-7; D perhaps matches TRBD2 (7 bases). V lost 0 bases and J 5 bases, leaving 14 bases between the germline ends. The CDR3 contains 15 residues. Looked up from germline, CDR1 is MNHEY and CDR2 is SVGEGT. The CDR3 coding sequence is TGTGCCAGCAGTTACTCTTCGGGGGGCATCGACGAGCAGTACTTC. It specifies CASSYSSGGIDEQYF.

This clone was seen at least ten times. This chain connects TRBV19 to TRBJ1-1; 7 bases match TRBD1. From germline, CDR1 is LNHDA and CDR2 SQIVND (reference sequence). The V segment lost 5 bases and the J segment 8 bases; nucleotides outside the gene matches: 14. The CDR3 has 15 amino acids. The CDR3 region has the DNA TGTGCCAGTAGTCCCCGGACAGGCCCTGGTGTCGAAGCTTTCTTT. Amino acid sequence: CASSPRTGPGVEAFF.

The chain employs TRBV10-2 and TRBJ2-7, with 8 bases identical to TRBD1. The CDR3 runs to 14 residues. The germline V gene has CDR1 WSHSY and CDR2 SAAADI. With 6 bases clipped from V and 3 bases from J, the junction kept 7 bases outside the gene matches. CDR3 amino acids: CASRRRGQGYEQYF. CDR3 DNA: TGCGCCAGCAGACGACGCGGACAGGGCTACGAGCAGTACTTC.

In regard to this clone: At the DNA level, this CDR3 is encoded by other sequences in the same sample as well. V is TRBV6-5 and J is TRBJ2-7; 10 nucleotides agree with TRBD2. The trim removed 6 bases at V and 2 bases at J, leaving 1 base unmatched. Germline CDR1 reads MNHEY; CDR2 reads SVGAGI. The CDR3 is 13 amino acids. Written as DNA, the CDR3 is TGTGCCAGCAGAACTAGCGGGACCTACGAGCAGTACTTC. As protein: CASRTSGTYEQYF.

This chain joins TRBV3-1 (or the pseudogene TRBV3-2) and TRBJ2-1; 7 bases line up with TRBD2. The V segment lost 0 bases and the J segment 4 bases; nucleotides outside the gene matches: 9. Germline V gene lookup returns CDR1 LGHDT and CDR2 YNNKEL (reference sequence). The CDR3 spans 17 residues. The CDR3 DNA is TGTGCCAGCAGCCAAGATATGGCTAGCGGAACATACAATGAGCAGTTCTTC. It codes for CASSQDMASGTYNEQFF.

The rearrangement uses TRBV6-6 and TRBJ1-5; a weak D match, TRBD1 (5 bases). Trimming left V 9 bases short and J 2 bases short, with 11 bases between. The CDR3 contains 13 residues. The V gene's germline CDR1 is MNHNY and CDR2 SVGAGI (reference sequence). In DNA, the CDR3 is TGTGCCAGTGCGCCGGGGGGCAATCAGCCCCAGCATTTT. This gives the protein CASAPGGNQPQHF.

The chain combines TRBV6-1 with TRBJ1-2; 7 nucleotides align to TRBD1. This CDR3 spans 15 amino acids. Germline V CDR1 and CDR2: MNHNS, SASEGT. V was pared by 2 bases and J by 5 bases, with 8 bases of the junction left unmatched. CDR3 sequence: CASSEWRGQGYGYTF. The DNA for the CDR3 is TGTGCCAGCAGTGAATGGAGGGGGCAAGGGTATGGCTACACCTTC.

The chain links TRBV4-1 to TRBJ2-1, with D possibly TRBD2 on 5 matching bases. Trimming took off 1 base at V and 8 bases at J, with 18 bases between the two ends. Germline V gives CDR1 MGHRA, CDR2 YSYEKL. The CDR3 contains 16 residues. The CDR3 sequence is CASSQGRAKGGYEQFF. The CDR3 bases are TGCGCCAGCAGCCAAGGAAGGGCGAAGGGCGGGTATGAGCAGTTCTTC.

This clone has just a few counts. This chain connects TRBV28 to TRBJ1-5, with D maybe TRBD1 (5 bases). Germline lookup yields CDR1 MDHEN and CDR2 SYDVKM. CDR3 size: 12 residues. Trimming left V 8 bases short and J 0 bases short, with 5 bases between. The chain's CDR3 is CASQGSNQPQHF. The CDR3, as DNA: TGTGCCAGCCAGGGTAGCAATCAGCCCCAGCATTTT.

This clone has only a few counts. The chain uses TRBV5-1 and TRBJ2-7; D might be TRBD2 (6 bases). V lost 0 bases and J 2 bases, leaving 12 bases between the germline ends. This CDR3 region has 15 residues. CDR1 is SGHRS, CDR2 YFSETQ, per germline. The CDR3 spells CASSLGGTLAYEQYF. The CDR3 DNA reads TGCGCCAGCAGCTTGGGCGGGACCCTCGCCTACGAGCAGTACTTC. The entire variable domain, with the rest obtained from reference TRBV5-1 and TRBJ2-7, is as follows: KAGVTQTPRYLIKTRGQQVTLSCSPISGHRSVSWYQQTPGQGLQFLFEYFSETQRNKGNFPGRFSGRQFSNSRSEMNVSTLELGDSALYLCASSLGGTLAYEQYFGPGTRLTVT.

This chain links TRBV18 with TRBJ2-7; D may be TRBD2 (6 bases). The germline V and J ends were trimmed by 3 bases and 7 bases, with 16 bases remaining between them. The CDR3 length is 14 residues. The V gene's germline CDR1 is KGHSH and CDR2 LQKENI. In DNA, the CDR3 is TGTGCCAGCTCACCCGGGACTCCTCTACGGGAGCAGTACTTC. This codes for CASSPGTPLREQYF.

The rearrangement joins TRBV5-1 to TRBJ2-1; the D gene is possibly TRBD1 (6 bases). Germline values: CDR1 SGHRS, CDR2 YFSETQ. The CDR3 is made up of 14 amino acids. V lost 6 bases to trimming and J lost 0 bases, with 10 bases between them. The CDR3 DNA sequence: TGCGCCAGCATGCAGGGGATCTCCTACAATGAGCAGTTCTTC. Translation gives CASMQGISYNEQFF.

V is TRBV27 and J is TRBJ1-2; TRBD1 agrees at 8 bases. The CDR3 spans 14 residues. Germline assignment: CDR1 MNHEY and CDR2 SMNVEV (reference sequence). V lost 0 bases and J lost 8; bases outside the gene matches: 5. CDR3 region: CASSLSIAGGGYTF. DNA for the CDR3: TGTGCCAGCAGTTTATCGATAGCAGGGGGCGGCTACACCTTC.

The rearrangement joins TRBV12-3 or TRBV12-4 to TRBJ2-7, with unresolved D. The germline V and J ends were trimmed by 3 bases and 5 bases, with 8 bases remaining between them. The length of the CDR3 is 12 residues. CDR3 coding DNA: TGTGCCAGCAGTTTGACATTCCACGAGCAGTACTTC. Translation gives CASSLTFHEQYF.

The J gene is TRBJ1-3, the V gene TRBV7-2; D is unresolved. V lost 1 base and J lost 0, with 10 bases in between. Germline V gene lookup returns CDR1 SGHTA and CDR2 FQGNSA. The CDR3 has 16 amino acids. The CDR3 loop reads CASSLEIDSSGNTIYF. CDR3 sequence (DNA): TGTGCCAGCAGCTTAGAGATCGATAGCTCTGGAAACACCATATATTTT.

This chain links TRBV6-4 with TRBJ2-1; TRBD1 is a possible D gene (5 bases). With 5 bases removed from V and 2 bases from J, the gap between germline ends came to 10 bases. CDR3 length: 14 residues. The V gene's germline CDR1 is MRHNA and CDR2 SNTAGT. The CDR3 coding sequence is TGTGCCAGCAGTTTAGGGGTGACCTACAATGAGCAGTTCTTC. Protein product: CASSLGVTYNEQFF.

The genes are TRBV6-5 and TRBJ1-2, with D perhaps matching TRBD1 (5 bases). Germline V gene lookup returns CDR1 MNHEY and CDR2 SVGAGI. The ends were cut back, 8 bases at V and 2 bases at J, with 9 bases in the middle. The CDR3 contains 12 residues. DNA of the CDR3: TGTGCCAGCCATACAGGCAACTATGGCTACACCTTC. Its protein product is CASHTGNYGYTF.

This clone has just a few counts. The J gene is TRBJ1-1, the V gene TRBV9; unclear D gene. This CDR3 comprises 12 residues. Germline values: CDR1 SGDLS, CDR2 YYNGEE. V lost 3 bases and J 3 bases, leaving 6 bases between the germline ends. The CDR3 DNA reads as TGTGCCAGCAGCGCCCTTGACACTGAAGCTTTCTTT. This encodes CASSALDTEAFF.

The chain links TRBV30 to TRBJ2-1; perhaps TRBD2 as D (6 bases). V gave up 2 bases and J gave up 5 bases, with 16 bases separating them. This CDR3 has 15 amino acids. Germline CDR1 and CDR2: GTSNPN and SVGIG (reference sequence). This CDR3 reads CAWSRGLRSNNEQFF. The CDR3 nucleotides are TGTGCCTGGAGTAGGGGACTTCGCTCGAACAATGAGCAGTTCTTC.

The CDR3 is CASSAGTSGTDTQYF. The CDR3 region has the DNA TGTGCCAGCAGCGCAGGGACTAGCGGCACAGATACGCAGTATTTT. The chain links TRBV6-5 to TRBJ2-3, with 10 positions matching TRBD2. Germline-derived CDR1 and CDR2 are MNHEY and SVGAGI. J lost 1 base, V lost 6 bases, and 4 bases had no gene match. This CDR3 spans 15 amino acids.

J is TRBJ2-3 and V is TRBV12-3 or TRBV12-4, with D maybe TRBD2 (6 bases). The CDR3 is 13 residues long. V lost 3 bases, J lost 6 bases, and 10 bases lay in between. CDR3 region: CASSLGGWDTQYF. The DNA for the CDR3 is TGTGCCAGCAGTTTGGGGGGTTGGGATACGCAGTATTTT.

In DNA, the CDR3 is TGCGCCAGCAGCTTTCCAAGGCTAGCGGGAGGGGACTACCATGTAGATGAGCAGTTCTTC. The encoded protein is CASSFPRLAGGDYHVDEQFF. The chain couples TRBV5-1 to TRBJ2-1, with TRBD2 matching over 12 bases. CDR3 size: 20 residues. The germline V gene has CDR1 SGHRS and CDR2 YFSETQ. V shed 2 bases and J 8 bases; nucleotides not matched to a gene: 20.

This clone was counted between two and nine times. V and J are TRBV7-2 and TRBJ1-5; no clear D. Trimming stripped 6 bases from V and 0 bases from J, with 18 bases between. The CDR3 spans 17 residues. Germline lookup yields CDR1 SGHTA and CDR2 FQGNSA. DNA of the CDR3: TGTGCCAGCAGTCCCGGATGGAGTTTTAATAGCAATCAGCCCCAGCATTTT. Protein sequence: CASSPGWSFNSNQPQHF.

The V gene is TRBV10-3, the J gene TRBJ2-7; no definite D call. The CDR3 has 11 residues. Germline V gives CDR1 ENHRY, CDR2 SYGVKD. The V end was cut by 6 bases, the J end by 5 bases, with 8 bases between. Here the CDR3 DNA reads TGTGCCATCAGGAACAACGACGAGCAGTACTTC. Translated, it gives CAIRNNDEQYF.

The chain carries TRBV5-1 and TRBJ2-7, with D perhaps matching TRBD1 (6 bases). Germline values: CDR1 SGHRS, CDR2 YFSETQ. The CDR3 totals 12 residues. Trimming removed 5 bases at V and 4 bases at J, with 10 bases between. The chain's CDR3 is CASRDSRYEQYF. The CDR3 DNA follows: TGCGCCAGCAGGGACAGTCGATACGAGCAGTACTTC.

The chain couples TRBV29-1 to TRBJ1-3; D unresolved. Germline V lookup: CDR1 SQVTM, CDR2 ANQGSEA. The CDR3 contains 13 residues. V lost 1 base and J 2 bases, leaving 6 bases between the germline ends. CDR3 loop: CSVEGPPGNTIYF. The CDR3 bases are TGCAGCGTTGAAGGGCCTCCTGGAAACACCATATATTTT.

This clone was seen once. The rearrangement uses TRBV25-1 and TRBJ2-2; 7 bases match TRBD2. The CDR3 runs to 15 residues. V lost 4 bases to trimming and J lost 4 bases; unmatched junction nucleotides: 6. In germline, CDR1 is MGHDK, CDR2 SYGVNS. CDR3 DNA sequence: TGTGCCAGCAGTGCCGCTAGCGGATCCACCGGGGAGCTGTTTTTT. It is translated as CASSAASGSTGELFF.

There are a few counts of this clone. This chain links TRBV5-6 with TRBJ1-1; 8 bases line up with TRBD1. The J segment lost 6 bases and the V segment lost 6 bases, leaving 7 bases of the junction unmatched. Germline V CDR1 and CDR2: SGHDT, YYEEEE. The CDR3 runs 13 residues. The CDR3 sequence: CASTGTGSAEAFF. The CDR3 nucleotides are TGTGCCAGCACCGGGACAGGCTCGGCTGAAGCTTTCTTT. Complete variable domain (other parts from reference TRBV5-6 and TRBJ1-1): DAGVTQSPTHLIKTRGQQVTLRCSPKSGHDTVSWYQQALGQGPQFIFQYYEEEERQRGNFPDRFSGHQFPNYSSELNVNALLLGDSALYLCASTGTGSAEAFFGQGTRLTVV.